This T cell receptor (beta chain) appears in the sequencing data of a study of long-term antiretroviral therapy in people with HIV. After removal of 6 bases from V and 4 bases from J, the junction contained 3 bases not matched to a gene. The germline CDR1 and CDR2 sequences are SGHVS and FQNEAQ. The CDR3 runs 13 residues. An immunoSEQ assay, version v3.0, was performed at survey level. The repertoire was sequenced with immunoSEQ multiplex PCR; TCRdb's copy has only in-frame clones and lacks some. The data show roughly 30,000 clones, around 96% seen once. V is TRBV7-8 and J is TRBJ1-2, with 9 bases that match TRBD1. This TCR derives from a man in his thirties or forties with HIV. Sequenced here: unsorted PBMCs, sampled 6 to 6.5 years after starting antiretroviral therapy. DNA for the CDR3: TGTGCCAGCAGTCCGACAGGGGGCTATGGCTACACCTTC. Its protein is CASSPTGGYGYTF.